The 14 T cell receptor beta chains in this list originate from one sample, sequenced in a study of spatial heterogeneity in lung cancer. Time point reported: sample taken at primary tumor resection. TCRdb analysed the 5' RACE reads with MiXCR anew, one entry per CDR3 protein. The sample lists 20,000 to 30,000 distinct CDR3 sequences, less than 6% seen once, with roughly 5% in the top ten. The sample here was PBMCs, taken at surgery. All receptors derive from a male donor with early-stage non-small cell lung cancer.

Many counts were recorded for this clonotype. This rearrangement joins TRBV19 to TRBJ2-7; no clear D gene. The CDR3 is 14 residues long. The ends were cut back, 3 bases at V and 3 bases at J, with 12 bases in the middle. Germline V gene lookup returns CDR1 LNHDA and CDR2 SQIVND (reference sequence). The DNA of the CDR3 is TGTGCCAGTAGTATTAATCGAGGAAACTACGAGCAGTACTTC. Amino acids: CASSINRGNYEQYF.

This clonotype was observed at least ten times. The chain recombines TRBV10-3 with TRBJ2-7; 8 bases fit TRBD1. Losses at the gene ends were 8 bases for V and 6 bases for J; bases not matched to a gene: 6. The CDR3 totals 12 residues. Germline loops: CDR1 ENHRY, CDR2 SYGVKD. CDR3 protein: CAIGQGAGEQYF. The DNA for the CDR3 is TGTGCCATCGGCCAGGGGGCGGGCGAGCAGTACTTC.

This clonotype came up many times. V usage is TRBV6-5 and J usage is TRBJ2-1; a weak D match, TRBD2 (5 bases). CDR1 is MNHEY, CDR2 SVGAGI, per germline. This CDR3 region has 16 residues. The germline V and J ends were trimmed by 0 bases and 2 bases, with 11 bases remaining between them. DNA for the CDR3: TGTGCCAGCAGTTACTCGGCGAGGGTAGCCTACAATGAGCAGTTCTTC. It codes for CASSYSARVAYNEQFF.

This clonotype is termed medium-sized. The chain couples TRBV18 to TRBJ1-1, with 9 bases identical to TRBD1. Germline V gives CDR1 KGHSH, CDR2 LQKENI. CDR3 length: 15 amino acids. After removal of 3 bases from V and 4 bases from J, the junction contained 6 bases not matched to a gene. CDR3 sequence (DNA): TGTGCCAGCTCACCTACGGACAGGGGTGGCACTGAAGCTTTCTTT. This encodes CASSPTDRGGTEAFF.

There are many counts of this clonotype. This rearrangement joins TRBV11-2 to TRBJ1-4; 8 nucleotides line up with TRBD1. With V trimmed by 5 bases and J by 2 bases, 4 bases remained unmatched. Per germline, CDR1 SGHAT and CDR2 FQNNGV. The CDR3 runs to 15 residues. In DNA, the CDR3 is TGTGCCAGCAGCCCCACAGGGGGGACTAATGAAAAACTGTTTTTT. It translates to CASSPTGGTNEKLFF.

This clonotype was recorded at least ten times. The CDR3 spells CASSGGGEQYF. The CDR3 coding sequence is TGTGCCAGCAGTGGGGGGGGCGAGCAGTACTTC. V is TRBV2 and J is TRBJ2-7; 7 bases fit TRBD2. Trimming took 4 bases from V and 6 from J; bases not matched to a gene: 0. CDR3 length: 11 residues. Germline CDR1 SNHLY, CDR2 FYNNEI.

This clonotype was counted ten times or more. V is TRBV7-3 and J is TRBJ2-3; 8 nucleotides line up with TRBD1. Per germline, CDR1 SGHTA and CDR2 FQGTGA. Trimming at V came to 4 bases and at J to 5 bases, leaving 5 bases not matched to a gene. The CDR3 runs 14 residues. The CDR3 protein is CASSSPGQGDTQYF. CDR3 in DNA: TGTGCCAGCAGCTCCCCAGGACAGGGAGATACGCAGTATTTT. Filled out from reference TRBV7-3 and TRBJ2-3, the complete variable domain reads GAGVSQTPSNKVTEKGKYVELRCDPISGHTALYWYRQSLGQGPEFLIYFQGTGAADDSGLPNDRFFAVRPEGSVSTLKIQRTERGDSAVYLCASSSPGQGDTQYFGPGTRLTVL.

This clonotype was detected many times. V gene TRBV5-1 combines with J gene TRBJ2-1, with 7 positions matching TRBD2. The CDR3 contains 14 residues. V trimming: 7 bases; J trimming: 1 base; junction bases outside the gene matches: 5. CDR1 SGHRS and CDR2 YFSETQ come from the germline V gene. The CDR3, as DNA: TGCGCCAGCGAATCGGGGGGTTCCTACAATGAGCAGTTCTTC. This encodes CASESGGSYNEQFF. Full variable domain (remainder filled in from reference TRBV5-1 and TRBJ2-1): KAGVTQTPRYLIKTRGQQVTLSCSPISGHRSVSWYQQTPGQGLQFLFEYFSETQRNKGNFPGRFSGRQFSNSRSEMNVSTLELGDSALYLCASESGGSYNEQFFGPGTRLTVL.

This clonotype was seen ten or more times. The CDR3 here is CSASNPTDTQYF. In DNA form, the CDR3 reads TGCAGTGCTAGTAATCCGACAGATACGCAGTATTTT. The V and J genes are TRBV20-1 and TRBJ2-3; the D is unclear. The CDR3 consists of 12 residues. Germline values: CDR1 DFQATT, CDR2 SNEGSKA (reference sequence). Trimming took 3 bases from V and 3 from J, leaving 7 bases between them.

The table lists this clonotype with a few counts. The V gene is TRBV3-1, the J gene TRBJ2-7; D perhaps matches TRBD2 (6 bases). Trimming left V 0 bases short and J 10 bases short, with 10 bases between. Germline loops: CDR1 LGHDT, CDR2 YNNKEL (reference sequence). The CDR3 contains 12 residues. The CDR3, as DNA: TGTGCCAGCAGCCAAGAGGGGCGGGGACAGTACTTC. It specifies CASSQEGRGQYF.

This clonotype was recorded many times. V gene TRBV20-1 combines with J gene TRBJ2-7, with D hard to call. The CDR3 has 11 residues. Germline V CDR1 and CDR2: DFQATT, SNEGSKA (reference sequence). Trimming cost V 7 bases and J 7 bases, with 14 bases left between them. CDR3 nucleotides: TGCAGTGTAACGGCAGTTCGTGAGCAGTACTTC. Translating it yields CSVTAVREQYF.

This clonotype came up a few times. The chain joins TRBV27 to TRBJ1-2, with D maybe TRBD1 (5 bases). V lost 2 bases, J lost 0 bases, and 10 bases lay in between. The CDR3 length is 15 residues. Germline assignment: CDR1 MNHEY and CDR2 SMNVEV (reference sequence). This chain's CDR3 is CASSLGGTSNYGYTF. The CDR3 coding sequence is TGTGCCAGCAGTTTAGGGGGGACTTCTAACTATGGCTACACCTTC.

This clonotype was counted many times. V and J are TRBV7-2 and TRBJ2-7; D is unclear. The CDR3 consists of 14 residues. From germline, CDR1 is SGHTA and CDR2 FQGNSA. V lost 0 bases and J lost 2, with 8 bases in between. The CDR3, as DNA: TGTGCCAGCAGCTTAGCTCGGAAAACCTACGAGCAGTACTTC. It is translated as CASSLARKTYEQYF.

This clonotype was counted at least ten times. V usage is TRBV19 and J usage is TRBJ2-3; TRBD1 aligns across 8 bases. This CDR3 region has 15 residues. Trimming at V came to 4 bases and at J to 5 bases, leaving 8 bases not matched to a gene. Germline V CDR1 and CDR2: LNHDA, SQIVND (reference sequence). CDR3 DNA: TGTGCCAGTAGTAAGCAAGGACAGGGCGAAGATACGCAGTATTTT. Translation: CASSKQGQGEDTQYF.